This TCR beta chain was recorded in a study of blood T cell repertoires in COVID-19. Study background: T cells, B-cell-depleted T cells, or PBMCs supplied cDNA or gDNA.

A single count supports this clone. V lost 4 bases and J lost 8, with 15 bases in between. This CDR3 region has 15 residues. CDR1 KGHSH and CDR2 LQKENI come from the germline V gene. Produced via immunoSEQ multiplex PCR; TCRdb's table is partial and in-frame only. The table has 95,000 to 100,000 clones, roughly 86% seen once. This chain uses TRBV18 with TRBJ1-6, with TRBD1 as a possible D gene (6 bases). The material sequenced was peripheral blood. The receptor was derived from a woman aged 30 to 39 with acute or convalescent COVID-19. CDR3 sequence reads: CASSLRATGDSPLHF. The CDR3 region has the DNA TGTGCCAGCTCACTAAGGGCGACAGGAGATTCACCCCTCCACTTT.